This TCR beta chain was sequenced in a study of radiotherapy plus CTLA-4 blockade in lung cancer. The protocol was immunoSEQ multiplex PCR, while the TCRdb copy is restricted to in-frame clones and leaves out a portion. Of roughly 51,000 clones listed, around nine tenths are singletons. The CDR3 loop spans 15 amino acids. V was shortened by 3 bases and J by 3 bases, with 11 bases between the two germline ends. Germline CDR1 and CDR2: MNHEY and SMNVEV (reference sequence). The TCR was taken from a human donor with non-small cell lung cancer that progressed on radiotherapy plus ipilimumab. Some clones in this sample may be carry-over from other donors' samples. The V and J genes are TRBV27 and TRBJ2-2, with D possibly TRBD1 on 6 matching bases. The sample here was peripheral blood, taken from a patient treated with radiotherapy plus ipilimumab. CDR3 in DNA: TGTGCCAGCAGTTTGTCCCGACAGGACACCGGGGAGCTGTTTTTT. Translated, it gives CASSLSRQDTGELFF.